This T cell receptor beta chain was observed in a study of blood T cell repertoires in COVID-19. V lost 4 bases and J 6 bases, leaving 10 bases between the germline ends. Germline values: CDR1 SGHVS, CDR2 FNYEAQ. The CDR3 is made up of 13 amino acids. Libraries were prepared by immunoSEQ multiplex PCR; TCRdb keeps only in-frame clonotypes and omits some of them. The sample contains nearly 200,000 clones, roughly 80% of which appear only once. The sequencing sample was made of PBMCs or T cells enriched from blood (not recorded which). This sequence originates from a man aged 35 to 55 who had recovered from COVID-19. J is TRBJ1-5 and V is TRBV7-6; D uncertain. CDR3 nucleotide sequence: TGTGCCAGCAGCTCCGCTGAGGCTCAGCCCCAGCATTTT. Translating it yields CASSSAEAQPQHF. The full variable domain, with the rest looked up from reference TRBV7-6 and TRBJ1-5, is GAGVSQSPRYKVTKRGQDVALRCDPISGHVSLYWYRQALGQGPEFLTYFNYEAQQDKSGLPNDRFSAERPEGSISTLTIQRTEQRDSAMYRCASSSAEAQPQHFGDGTRLSIL.